These 7 T cell receptor beta chains were all obtained from the same sample, sequenced in a study of shared clonotypes between healthy human individuals. Naive CD8 cells were CD45RO-negative, positively selected for CCR7, excluding terminally differentiated effector memory CD45RA+ cells. Profiled with immunoSEQ multiplex PCR; TCRdb holds only in-frame clones, not every one. The sample comprises just over 2,000,000 clones, about 95% of which are singletons, and about 1.1% rests with the top ten. Sequencing was carried out using naive CD8+ T cells sorted from blood. These receptors were collected from a man between 18 and 29 years old in good health.

This chain joins TRBV7-9 and TRBJ2-3; TRBD2 aligns across 9 bases. This CDR3 is 15 amino acids long. Germline loops: CDR1 SEHNR, CDR2 FQNEAQ (reference sequence). V lost 2 bases and J lost 6; bases outside the gene matches: 6. The CDR3 coding sequence is TGTGCCAGCAGCTTAACTCCTAGCGGGGAGGATACGCAGTATTTT. Its translation: CASSLTPSGEDTQYF.

This clone was picked up one time. The chain couples TRBV6-5 to TRBJ1-1, with 9 bases identical to TRBD1. The ends lost 6 bases at V and 9 bases at J; junction bases unmatched: 2. This CDR3 contains 11 residues. In germline, CDR1 is MNHEY, CDR2 SVGAGI. DNA for the CDR3: TGTGCCAGCAGGACAGGGGGACAAGCTTTCTTT. Protein sequence: CASRTGGQAFF.

A word on this clone: This sample includes further DNA sequences coding for the same CDR3. V is TRBV6-5 and J is TRBJ2-7; TRBD2 matches 7 bases. The CDR3 is made up of 13 amino acids. Germline trimming cut 2 bases from V and 5 bases from J; bases unmatched to any gene: 3. Germline V gives CDR1 MNHEY, CDR2 SVGAGI. The DNA for the CDR3 is TGTGCCAGCAGTTACGGGGGGGGAGACGAGCAGTACTTC. Protein: CASSYGGGDEQYF.

In this sample, this clone turned up once. CDR3 DNA: TGCGCCAGCAGCTACTACGGGACTACGTACGAGCAGTACTTC. Encoded protein: CASSYYGTTYEQYF. This chain uses TRBV5-1 with TRBJ2-7; 7 nucleotides agree with TRBD2. The CDR3 has 14 amino acids. Per germline, CDR1 SGHRS and CDR2 YFSETQ. With V trimmed by 3 bases and J by 4 bases, 7 bases remained unmatched.

Comment on this clone: Relative to the germline gene, one junction end is altered; a read error may explain this. The V gene is TRBV7-7, the J gene TRBJ2-1; TRBD1 matches 7 bases. The germline gives CDR1 SSHAT, CDR2 FNYEAQ (reference sequence). This CDR3 comprises 14 residues. The CDR3 nucleotides are TGTGCTAGCAGCCCCGACAGGGATAGAAATGAGCAGTTCTTC. Its translation: CASSPDRDRNEQFF. Complete variable domain (other parts from reference TRBV7-7 and TRBJ2-1): GAGVSQSPRYKVTKRGQDVTLRCDPISSHATLYWYQQALGQGPEFLTYFNYEAQPDKSGLPSDRFSAERPEGSISTLTIQRTEQRDSAMYRCASSPDRDRNEQFFGPGTRLTVL.

The chain couples TRBV7-9 to TRBJ2-2; possibly TRBD1 or TRBD2 for D (5 bases each). The V gene lost 5 bases and the J gene lost 4 bases, with 17 bases spanning the gap. CDR3 length: 16 residues. From germline, CDR1 is SEHNR and CDR2 FQNEAQ (reference sequence). CDR3 residues: CASSRRGTWSTGELFF. The CDR3 bases are TGTGCCAGCAGCCGTAGAGGGACCTGGAGCACCGGGGAGCTGTTTTTT.

The chain is built from TRBV7-9 and TRBJ1-1, with D perhaps matching TRBD1 (5 bases). With 5 bases removed from V and 7 bases from J, the gap between germline ends came to 20 bases. The length of the CDR3 is 15 residues. In germline, CDR1 is SEHNR, CDR2 FQNEAQ (reference sequence). Here the CDR3 reads CASSQIIDSKLEAFF. The CDR3 DNA sequence: TGTGCCAGCAGCCAAATAATTGACAGCAAGCTTGAAGCTTTCTTT.